In its sample, the clone carrying this TCR beta chain was seen once. The target antigen is unknown. This CDR3 contains 16 residues. Germline V gives CDR1 SGHRS, CDR2 YFSETQ. Trimming cost V 4 bases and J 0 bases, with 11 bases left between them. The study ran the assay at deep level. Measured with immunoSEQ multiplex PCR; TCRdb has only the in-frame clones, and not every one. The table lists about 480,000 clones, 60% to 80% of them singletons. This specimen belongs to a study of shared clonotypes between healthy human individuals. Study-wide points: The sampled material consisted only of blood, and tissue repertoires are likely to differ.

Only Caucasian adults living in Nashville, Tennessee served as donors. The rearrangement links TRBV5-1 to TRBJ2-6; D is perhaps TRBD1 (6 bases). Sequencing input: PBMCs. The receptor was isolated from a woman aged 40-49 years in good health. Some clones in this sample may be carry-over from other donors' samples. CDR3 protein: CASSPWTVSGANVLTF. The CDR3 coding sequence is TGCGCCAGCAGCCCTTGGACAGTCTCTGGGGCCAACGTCCTGACTTTC.